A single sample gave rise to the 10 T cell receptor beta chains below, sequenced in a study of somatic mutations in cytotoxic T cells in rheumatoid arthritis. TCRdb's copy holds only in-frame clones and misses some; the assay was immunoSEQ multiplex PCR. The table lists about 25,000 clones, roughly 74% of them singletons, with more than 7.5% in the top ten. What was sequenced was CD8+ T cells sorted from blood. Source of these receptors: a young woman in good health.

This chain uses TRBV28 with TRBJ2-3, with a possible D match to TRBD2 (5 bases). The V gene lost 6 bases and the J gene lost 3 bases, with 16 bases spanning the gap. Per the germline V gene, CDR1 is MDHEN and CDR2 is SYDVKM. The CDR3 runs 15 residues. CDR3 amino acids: CASRLGRGFTDTQYF. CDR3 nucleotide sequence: TGTGCCAGCAGGCTGGGGAGAGGATTTACAGATACGCAGTATTTT. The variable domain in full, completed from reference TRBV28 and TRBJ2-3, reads DVKVTQSSRYLVKRTGEKVFLECVQDMDHENMFWYRQDPGLGLRLIYFSYDVKMKEKGDIPEGYSVSREKKERFSLILESASTNQTSMYLCASRLGRGFTDTQYFGPGTRLTVL.

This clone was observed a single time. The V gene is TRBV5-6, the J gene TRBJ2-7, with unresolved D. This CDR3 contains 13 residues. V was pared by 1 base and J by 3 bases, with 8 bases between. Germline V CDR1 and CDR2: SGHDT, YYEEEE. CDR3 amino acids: CASSLSAVYEQYF. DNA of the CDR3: TGTGCCAGCAGCTTGTCCGCCGTCTACGAGCAGTACTTC. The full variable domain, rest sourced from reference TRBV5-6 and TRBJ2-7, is DAGVTQSPTHLIKTRGQQVTLRCSPKSGHDTVSWYQQALGQGPQFIFQYYEEEERQRGNFPDRFSGHQFPNYSSELNVNALLLGDSALYLCASSLSAVYEQYFGPGTRLTVT.

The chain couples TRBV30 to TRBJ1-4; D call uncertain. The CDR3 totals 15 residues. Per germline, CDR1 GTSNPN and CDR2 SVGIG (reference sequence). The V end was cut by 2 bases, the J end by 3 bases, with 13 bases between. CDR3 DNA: TGTGCCTGGAGTCCTTTGAGGGCCCCTAATGAAAAACTGTTTTTT. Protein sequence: CAWSPLRAPNEKLFF.

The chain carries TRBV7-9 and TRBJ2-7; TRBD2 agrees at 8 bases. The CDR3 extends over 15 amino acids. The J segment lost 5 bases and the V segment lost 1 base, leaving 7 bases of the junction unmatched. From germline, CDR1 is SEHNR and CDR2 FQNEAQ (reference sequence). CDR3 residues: CASSLVGTSYDEQYF. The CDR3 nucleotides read TGTGCCAGCAGCTTAGTAGGGACTAGTTACGACGAGCAGTACTTC.

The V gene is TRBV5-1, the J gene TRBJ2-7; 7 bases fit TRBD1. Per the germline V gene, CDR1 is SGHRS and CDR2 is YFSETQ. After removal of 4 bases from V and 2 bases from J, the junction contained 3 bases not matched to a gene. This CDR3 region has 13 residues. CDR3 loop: CASSIGQAYEQYF. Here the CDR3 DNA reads TGCGCCAGCAGCATAGGACAGGCCTACGAGCAGTACTTC.

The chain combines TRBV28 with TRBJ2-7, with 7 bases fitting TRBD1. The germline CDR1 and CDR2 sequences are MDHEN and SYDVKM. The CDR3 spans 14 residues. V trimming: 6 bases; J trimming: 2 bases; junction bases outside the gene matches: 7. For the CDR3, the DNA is TGTGCCAGCAGCTATGGACAGGTAGCCTACGAGCAGTACGTC. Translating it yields CASSYGQVAYEQYV.

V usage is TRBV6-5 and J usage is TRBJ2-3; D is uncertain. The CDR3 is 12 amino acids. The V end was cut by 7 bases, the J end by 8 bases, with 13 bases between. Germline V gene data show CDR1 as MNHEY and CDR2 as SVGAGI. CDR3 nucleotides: TGTGCCAGCAAGGCGGAGAGTCTTACGCAGTATTTT. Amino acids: CASKAESLTQYF.

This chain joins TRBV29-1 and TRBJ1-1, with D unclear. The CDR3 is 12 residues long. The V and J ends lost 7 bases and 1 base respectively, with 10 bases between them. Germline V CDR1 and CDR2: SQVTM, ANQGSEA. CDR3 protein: CSAWTANTEAFF. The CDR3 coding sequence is TGCAGCGCCTGGACGGCGAACACTGAAGCTTTCTTT.

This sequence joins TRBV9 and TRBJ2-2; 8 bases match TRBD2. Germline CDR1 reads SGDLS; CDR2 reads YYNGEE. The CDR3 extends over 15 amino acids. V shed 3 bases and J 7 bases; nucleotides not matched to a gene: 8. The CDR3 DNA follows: TGTGCCAGCAGCGGGGGGACTAGTAAGGGCGGGGAGCTGTTTTTT. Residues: CASSGGTSKGGELFF.

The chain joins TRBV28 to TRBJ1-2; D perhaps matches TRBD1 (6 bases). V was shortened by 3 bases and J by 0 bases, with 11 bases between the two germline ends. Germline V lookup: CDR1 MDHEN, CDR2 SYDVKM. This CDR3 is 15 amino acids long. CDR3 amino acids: CASSFDAGANYGYTF. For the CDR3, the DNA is TGTGCCAGCAGTTTCGACGCAGGGGCTAACTATGGCTACACCTTC.